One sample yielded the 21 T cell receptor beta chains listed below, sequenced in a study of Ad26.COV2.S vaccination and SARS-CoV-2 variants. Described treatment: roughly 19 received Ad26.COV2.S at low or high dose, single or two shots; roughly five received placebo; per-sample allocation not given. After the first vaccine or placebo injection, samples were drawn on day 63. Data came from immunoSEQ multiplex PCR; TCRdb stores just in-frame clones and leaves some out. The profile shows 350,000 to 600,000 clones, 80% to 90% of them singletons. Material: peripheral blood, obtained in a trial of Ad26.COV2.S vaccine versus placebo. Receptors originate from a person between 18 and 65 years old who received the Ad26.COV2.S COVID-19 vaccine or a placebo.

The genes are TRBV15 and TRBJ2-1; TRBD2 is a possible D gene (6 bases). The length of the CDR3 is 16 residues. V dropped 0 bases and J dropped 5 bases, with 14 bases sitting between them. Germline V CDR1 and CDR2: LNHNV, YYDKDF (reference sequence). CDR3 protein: CATSRDGGTLNNEQFF. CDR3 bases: TGTGCCACCAGCAGAGATGGGGGGACTCTAAACAATGAGCAGTTCTTC.

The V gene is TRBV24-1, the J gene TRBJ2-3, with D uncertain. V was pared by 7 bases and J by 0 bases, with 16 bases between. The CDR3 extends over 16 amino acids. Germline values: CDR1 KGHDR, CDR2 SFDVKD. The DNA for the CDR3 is TGTGCCACCAGGGACGGACCCGCCACTAGCACAGATACGCAGTATTTT. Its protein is CATRDGPATSTDTQYF.

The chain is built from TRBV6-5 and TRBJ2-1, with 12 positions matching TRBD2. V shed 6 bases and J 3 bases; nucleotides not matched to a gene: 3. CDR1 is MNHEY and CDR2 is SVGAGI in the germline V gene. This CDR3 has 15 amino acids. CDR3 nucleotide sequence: TGTGCCAGCAGCTCGACTAGCGGGAGCTACAATGAGCAGTTCTTC. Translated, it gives CASSSTSGSYNEQFF.

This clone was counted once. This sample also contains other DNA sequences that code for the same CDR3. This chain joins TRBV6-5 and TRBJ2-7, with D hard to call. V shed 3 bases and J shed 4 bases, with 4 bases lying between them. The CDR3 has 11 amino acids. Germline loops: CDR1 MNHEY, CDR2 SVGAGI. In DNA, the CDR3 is TGTGCCAGCAGTTATAGGTACGAGCAGTACTTC. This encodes CASSYRYEQYF.

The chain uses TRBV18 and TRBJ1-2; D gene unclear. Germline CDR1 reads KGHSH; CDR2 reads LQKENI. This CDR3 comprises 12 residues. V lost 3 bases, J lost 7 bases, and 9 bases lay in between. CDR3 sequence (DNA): TGTGCCAGCTCACCTTTCCGGTCTGGCTACACCTTC. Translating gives CASSPFRSGYTF. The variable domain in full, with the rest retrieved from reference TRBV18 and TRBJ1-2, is NAGVMQNPRHLVRRRGQEARLRCSPMKGHSHVYWYRQLPEEGLKFMVYLQKENIIDESGMPKERFSAEFPKEGPSILRIQQVVRGDSAAYFCASSPFRSGYTFGSGTRLTVV.

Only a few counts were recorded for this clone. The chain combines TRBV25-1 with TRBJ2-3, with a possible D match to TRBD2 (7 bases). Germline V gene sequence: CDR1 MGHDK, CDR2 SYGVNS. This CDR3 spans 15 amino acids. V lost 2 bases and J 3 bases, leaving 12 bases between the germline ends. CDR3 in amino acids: CASSEAGARTDTQYF. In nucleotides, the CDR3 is TGTGCCAGCAGTGAAGCGGGGGCCCGAACAGATACGCAGTATTTT.

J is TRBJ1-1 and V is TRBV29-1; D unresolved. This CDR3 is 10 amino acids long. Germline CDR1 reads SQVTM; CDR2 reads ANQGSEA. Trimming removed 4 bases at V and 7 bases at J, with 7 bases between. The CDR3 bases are TGCAGCGTTGCACTCAGTGAAGCTTTCTTT. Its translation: CSVALSEAFF.

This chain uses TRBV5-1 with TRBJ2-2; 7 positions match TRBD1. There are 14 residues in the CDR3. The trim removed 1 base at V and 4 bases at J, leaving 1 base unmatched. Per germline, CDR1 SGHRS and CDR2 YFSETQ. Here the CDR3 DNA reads TGCGCCAGCAGCTTGTGGGACAGCACCGGGGAGCTGTTTTTT. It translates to CASSLWDSTGELFF.

Here the CDR3 reads CASSEFVAGLFF. In nucleotides, the CDR3 is TGTGCCAGCAGTGAATTCGTCGCGGGACTGTTTTTT. This rearrangement joins TRBV6-1 to TRBJ1-4; D remains ambiguous. The CDR3 spans 12 residues. Germline lookup yields CDR1 MNHNS and CDR2 SASEGT. Trimming stripped 2 bases from V and 13 bases from J, with 11 bases between.

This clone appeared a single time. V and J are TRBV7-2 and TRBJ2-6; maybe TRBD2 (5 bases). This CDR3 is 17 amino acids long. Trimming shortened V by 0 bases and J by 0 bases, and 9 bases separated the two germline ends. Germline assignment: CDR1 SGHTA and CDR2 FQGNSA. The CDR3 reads CASSLAGALSGANVLTF. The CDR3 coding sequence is TGTGCCAGCAGCTTAGCGGGAGCGCTCTCTGGGGCCAACGTCCTGACTTTC.

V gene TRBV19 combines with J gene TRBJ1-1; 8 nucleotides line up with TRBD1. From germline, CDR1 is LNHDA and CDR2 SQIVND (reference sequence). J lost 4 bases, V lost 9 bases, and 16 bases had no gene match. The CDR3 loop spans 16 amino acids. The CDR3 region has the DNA TGTGCCAGCAGGACAGGGCGGGCCCCCCTTCCCACTGAAGCTTTCTTT. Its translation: CASRTGRAPLPTEAFF.

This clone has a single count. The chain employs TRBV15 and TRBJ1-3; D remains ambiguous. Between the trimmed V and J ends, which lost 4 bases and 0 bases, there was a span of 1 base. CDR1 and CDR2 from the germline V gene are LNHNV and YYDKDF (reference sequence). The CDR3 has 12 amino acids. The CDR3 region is CATSISGNTIYF. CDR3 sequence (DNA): TGTGCCACCAGCATCTCTGGAAACACCATATATTTT.

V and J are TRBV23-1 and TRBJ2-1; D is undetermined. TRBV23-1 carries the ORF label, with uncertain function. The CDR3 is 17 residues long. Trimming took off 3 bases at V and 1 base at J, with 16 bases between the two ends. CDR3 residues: CASSHRPEVKSYNEQFF. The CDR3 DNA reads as TGCGCCAGCAGTCATCGACCAGAGGTGAAATCCTACAATGAGCAGTTCTTC.

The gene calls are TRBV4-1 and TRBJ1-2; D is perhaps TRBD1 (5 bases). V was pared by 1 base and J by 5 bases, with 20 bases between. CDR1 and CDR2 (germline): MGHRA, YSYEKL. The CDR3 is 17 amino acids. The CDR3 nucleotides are TGCGCCAGCAGCCAAGTCGGGGACCCTCCCATATCTTATGGCTACACCTTC. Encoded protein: CASSQVGDPPISYGYTF.

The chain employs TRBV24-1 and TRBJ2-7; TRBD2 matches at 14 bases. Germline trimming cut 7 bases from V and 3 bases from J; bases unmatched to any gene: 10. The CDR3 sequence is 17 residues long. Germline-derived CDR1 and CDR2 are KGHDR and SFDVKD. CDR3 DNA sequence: TGTGCCACCAGCGAGGCCAGTGGACTAGCGGGGGGCTACGAGCAGTACTTC. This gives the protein CATSEASGLAGGYEQYF.

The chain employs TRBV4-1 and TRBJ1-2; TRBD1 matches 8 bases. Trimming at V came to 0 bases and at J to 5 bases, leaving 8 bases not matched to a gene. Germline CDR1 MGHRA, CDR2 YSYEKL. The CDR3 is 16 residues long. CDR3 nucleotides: TGCGCCAGCAGCCAAGAATCGACAGGGGAAATATATGGCTACACCTTC. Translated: CASSQESTGEIYGYTF.

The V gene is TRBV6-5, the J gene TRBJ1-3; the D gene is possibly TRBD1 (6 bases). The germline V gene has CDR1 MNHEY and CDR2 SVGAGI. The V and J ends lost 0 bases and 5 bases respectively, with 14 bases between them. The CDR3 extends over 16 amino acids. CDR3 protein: CASSYSLAGVRNTIYF. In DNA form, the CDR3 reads TGTGCCAGCAGTTACTCCCTCGCAGGGGTTAGAAACACCATATATTTT.

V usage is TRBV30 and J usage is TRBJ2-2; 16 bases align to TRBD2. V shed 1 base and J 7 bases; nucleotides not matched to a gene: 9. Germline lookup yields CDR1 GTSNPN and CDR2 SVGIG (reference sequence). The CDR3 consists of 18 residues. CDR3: CAWSGGTSGRAGIGELFF. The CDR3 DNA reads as TGTGCCTGGAGTGGAGGGACTAGCGGGAGGGCCGGAATCGGGGAGCTGTTTTTT.

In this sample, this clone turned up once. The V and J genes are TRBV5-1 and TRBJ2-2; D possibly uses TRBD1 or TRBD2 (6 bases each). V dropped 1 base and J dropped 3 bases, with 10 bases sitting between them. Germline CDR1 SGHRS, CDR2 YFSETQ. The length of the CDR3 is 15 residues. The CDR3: CASSLNREDTGELFF. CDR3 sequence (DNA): TGCGCCAGCAGCTTGAACAGGGAGGACACCGGGGAGCTGTTTTTT.

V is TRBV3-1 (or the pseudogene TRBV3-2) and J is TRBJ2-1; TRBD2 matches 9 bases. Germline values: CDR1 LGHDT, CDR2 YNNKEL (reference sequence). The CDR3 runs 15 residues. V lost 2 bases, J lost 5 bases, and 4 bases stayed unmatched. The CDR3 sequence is CASSQRLAVNNEQFF. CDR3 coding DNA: TGTGCCAGCAGCCAACGACTAGCGGTGAACAATGAGCAGTTCTTC.

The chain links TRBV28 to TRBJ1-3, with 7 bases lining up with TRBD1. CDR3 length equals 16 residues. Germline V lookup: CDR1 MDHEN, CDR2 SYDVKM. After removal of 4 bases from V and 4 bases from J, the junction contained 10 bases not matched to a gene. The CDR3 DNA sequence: TGTGCCAGCAGTTCTCCACAGGGGCGTTACGGAAACACCATATATTTT. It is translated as CASSSPQGRYGNTIYF. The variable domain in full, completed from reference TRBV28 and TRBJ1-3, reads DVKVTQSSRYLVKRTGEKVFLECVQDMDHENMFWYRQDPGLGLRLIYFSYDVKMKEKGDIPEGYSVSREKKERFSLILESASTNQTSMYLCASSSPQGRYGNTIYFGEGSWLTVV.